This is a list of T cell receptor beta chains from one sample in a study of CD8 T cells in ankylosing spondylitis. MiXCR, run by TCRdb on the 5' RACE reads, gives a single entry per CDR3 protein. This sample yields fewer than 550,000 distinct CDR3 sequences, of which 5.3% are seen a single time; around 3.5% belongs to the top ten. The sample was blood, either unsorted or a sorted T cell fraction (not recorded which). These receptors all stem from a male donor with ankylosing spondylitis. The CDR3 runs from the conserved cysteine through the conserved F or W. D genes are given only for firm matches. Clone size is given for some rows only: seen once, a few or many times, or a class if the clone is expanded.

TRBD1,TRBJ2-1,TRBV29-1,many,CSVPTGGAAYDEQFF,TGCAGCGTTCCCACAGGGGGCGCGGCATACGATGAGCAGTTCTTC
.,TRBJ2-7,TRBV6-5,many,CASSYSHSEQYF,TGTGCCAGCAGTTACTCCCACAGCGAGCAGTACTTC
.,TRBJ1-2,TRBV20-1,.,CSARDLRGLVYGYTF,TGCAGTGCTAGAGATCTTAGGGGATTAGTCTATGGCTACACCTTC
.,TRBJ2-7,TRBV5-1,many,CASSDAGREQYF,TGCGCCAGCAGCGACGCAGGGCGGGAGCAGTACTTC
.,TRBJ2-3,TRBV20-1,many,CSARSRARDTQYF,TGCAGTGCTAGGTCTAGGGCGAGAGATACGCAGTATTTT
.,TRBJ2-5,TRBV24-1,many,CATSDSDPKQGQETQYF,TGTGCCACCAGTGATTCCGATCCTAAACAGGGACAAGAGACCCAGTACTTC
.,TRBJ1-1,TRBV29-1,many,CSVVFRASDSCFF,TGCAGCGTTGTTTTTCGAGCTTCTGACTCCTGTTTCTTT
TRBD1,TRBJ1-6,TRBV2,many,CASSAYRQGGGSPLHF,TGTGCCAGCAGCGCATATCGACAGGGCGGGGGATCACCCCTCCACTTT
TRBD1,TRBJ2-5,TRBV7-8,many,CASARDRGPETQYF,TGTGCCAGCGCGAGGGACAGGGGGCCAGAGACCCAGTACTTC
.,TRBJ2-5,TRBV29-1,many,CSVPLRPVEETQYF,TGCAGCGTCCCCCTTCGTCCGGTGGAGGAGACCCAGTACTTC
TRBD1,TRBJ2-1,TRBV20-1,few,CSAPDRGLRNEQFF,TGCAGTGCTCCCGACAGGGGACTTAGGAATGAGCAGTTCTTC
.,TRBJ2-1,TRBV18,many,CASSLQRVEQFF,TGTGCCAGCTCATTACAGCGGGTTGAGCAGTTCTTC
.,TRBJ1-4,TRBV7-2,many,CASSLGGAGEEKLFF,TGTGCCAGCAGCTTAGGGGGGGCGGGGGAGGAAAAACTGTTTTTT
.,TRBJ2-7,TRBV5-4,many,CASSWQDAHEQYF,TGTGCCAGCAGCTGGCAGGATGCCCACGAGCAGTACTTC
.,TRBJ2-1,TRBV7-2,many,CASSLTWVEQFF,TGTGCCAGCAGCTTAACGTGGGTCGAGCAGTTCTTC
.,TRBJ1-6,TRBV7-8,many,CASSLDSSYNSPLHF,TGTGCCAGCAGCTTAGACAGCTCCTATAATTCACCCCTCCACTTT
TRBD2,TRBJ2-1,TRBV7-9,many,CASSQRTSHEQFF,TGTGCCAGCAGCCAACGGACTAGTCATGAGCAGTTCTTC
TRBD2,TRBJ2-5,TRBV7-9,many,CASSLVAGVETQYF,TGTGCCAGCAGCTTAGTAGCGGGAGTGGAGACCCAGTACTTC
TRBD1,TRBJ1-3,TRBV28,many,CASSSGGWNTIYF,TGTGCCAGCAGCTCAGGGGGGTGGAACACCATATATTTT
TRBD1,TRBJ1-2,TRBV5-1,many,CASSWGQPNYGYTF,TGCGCCAGCAGCTGGGGACAGCCGAACTATGGCTACACCTTC
.,TRBJ2-1,TRBV5-1,many,CASSLAVAYNEQFF,TGCGCCAGCAGCTTGGCCGTTGCCTACAATGAGCAGTTCTTC
.,TRBJ1-2,TRBV28,many,CASSSQGGVSYGYTF,TGTGCCAGCAGTTCTCAGGGTGGTGTCAGCTATGGCTACACCTTC
.,TRBJ1-6,TRBV9,many,CASSVSVLSYNSPLHF,TGTGCCAGCAGCGTTTCCGTACTCTCCTATAATTCACCCCTCCACTTT
TRBD1,TRBJ1-5,TRBV7-2,many,CASSLQGAGGPQHF,TGTGCCAGCAGCCTACAGGGGGCGGGAGGGCCCCAGCATTTT
.,TRBJ2-5,TRBV4-2,many,CASSQEPSRAQETQYF,TGTGCCAGCAGCCAAGAGCCCTCGAGGGCCCAAGAGACCCAGTACTTC
.,TRBJ1-5,TRBV12-3/TRBV12-4,many,CASSIGNRQPQHF,TGTGCCAGCAGTATAGGGAACCGTCAGCCCCAGCATTTT
.,TRBJ2-1,TRBV20-1,many,CSASGRDEQFF,TGCAGTGCCTCGGGTCGCGATGAGCAGTTCTTC
TRBD1,TRBJ2-5,TRBV12-3/TRBV12-4,many,CASSLMTGEETQYF,TGTGCCAGCAGTTTAATGACAGGGGAAGAGACCCAGTACTTC
.,TRBJ1-2,TRBV12-2,few,CASRLVKCLVGATYGYTF,TGTGCAAGTCGCTTAGTAAAGTGTTTGGTGGGGGCGACCTATGGCTACACCTTC
.,TRBJ2-4,TRBV20-1,many,CSARWESKNIQYF,TGCAGTGCTAGGTGGGAGTCCAAAAACATTCAGTACTTC
.,TRBJ2-5,TRBV10-3,many,CAISASTPWQETQYF,TGTGCCATCAGTGCCTCGACCCCGTGGCAAGAGACCCAGTACTTC
.,TRBJ2-5,TRBV5-1,.,CASSPGSGETQYF,TGCGCCAGCAGCCCCGGGTCTGGAGAGACCCAGTACTTC
TRBD1,TRBJ2-7,TRBV6-6,many,CASSYGQGDEQYF,TGTGCCAGCAGTTACGGACAGGGGGACGAGCAGTACTTC
TRBD2,TRBJ2-1,TRBV20-1,many,CSAPIAGVNEQFF,TGCAGTGCACCGATAGCGGGAGTCAATGAGCAGTTCTTC
TRBD2,TRBJ2-1,TRBV19,many,CASSRTSAYSYNEQFF,TGTGCCAGTAGTAGGACTAGCGCCTACTCCTACAATGAGCAGTTCTTC
.,TRBJ2-1,TRBV6-2/TRBV6-3,many,CASGRLPLYNEQFF,TGTGCCAGCGGGAGACTTCCCCTCTACAATGAGCAGTTCTTC
.,TRBJ2-1,TRBV29-1,many,CSVESLDMAYNEQFF,TGCAGCGTTGAAAGTCTAGATATGGCCTACAATGAGCAGTTCTTC
.,TRBJ2-3,TRBV7-8,many,CASLTSTDTQYF,TGTGCCAGCTTAACAAGCACAGATACGCAGTATTTT
.,TRBJ1-1,TRBV6-2/TRBV6-3,many,CASSNGGLYEAFF,TGTGCCAGCAGTAATGGGGGACTCTATGAAGCTTTCTTT
.,TRBJ2-7,TRBV20-1,many,CSASKGPLYEQYF,TGCAGTGCTTCCAAGGGGCCTCTCTACGAGCAGTACTTC
.,TRBJ2-1,TRBV12-3/TRBV12-4,few,CASNNPGRGSYNEQFF,TGTGCCAGCAATAACCCGGGGAGAGGCTCCTACAATGAGCAGTTCTTC
TRBD2,TRBJ2-3,TRBV24-1,.,CATSDSAGEPTDTQYF,TGTGCCACCAGTGATTCTGCGGGAGAGCCGACAGATACGCAGTATTTT
TRBD1,TRBJ1-4,TRBV6-5,many,CASSYRGRGEKLFF,TGTGCCAGCAGTTACAGGGGGCGCGGGGAAAAACTGTTTTTT
.,TRBJ2-7,TRBV21-1,.,CASSTSGRIFIYYEQYF,TGTGCCAGCAGCACTAGCGGGAGAATCTTTATCTACTACGAGCAGTACTTC
.,TRBJ1-5,TRBV2,few,CASGRDSPQPQHF,TGTGCCAGCGGTCGGGACTCCCCCCAGCCCCAGCATTTT
.,TRBJ1-1,TRBV6-6,many,CASDIPMNTEAFF,TGTGCCAGTGACATCCCCATGAACACTGAAGCTTTCTTT
.,TRBJ1-2,TRBV20-1,many,CSVHGFNYGYTF,TGCAGTGTCCACGGATTTAACTATGGCTACACCTTC
TRBD1,TRBJ2-6,TRBV4-2,few,CASSPGQGKRSNVLTF,TGTGCCAGCAGCCCCGGACAGGGGAAAAGGTCCAACGTCCTGACTTTC
.,TRBJ1-1,TRBV12-3/TRBV12-4,many,CASNPTANTEAFF,TGTGCCAGCAATCCGACAGCCAACACTGAAGCTTTCTTT
.,TRBJ1-1,TRBV2,many,CASSEAGQWTEAFF,TGTGCCAGCAGTGAAGCGGGGCAGTGGACTGAAGCTTTCTTT
.,TRBJ2-7,TRBV19,many,CASSRRDSSYEQYF,TGTGCCAGCTCAAGGCGGGACAGCTCCTACGAGCAGTACTTC
.,TRBJ1-2,TRBV21-1,many,CASSSPLWAPANYGYTF,TGTGCCAGCAGCTCTCCGTTATGGGCGCCCGCTAACTATGGCTACACCTTC